This T cell receptor beta chain originates from a study of tissue T cells after allogeneic stem cell transplantation. Germline V gene lookup returns CDR1 SGHVS and CDR2 FQNEAQ. Between the trimmed V and J ends, which lost 5 bases and 5 bases, there was a span of 18 bases. The CDR3 is made up of 15 amino acids. Enrolled prospectively were adult allogeneic hematopoietic cell transplant recipients whose graft-versus-host disease was steroid-refractory. Profiled with immunoSEQ multiplex PCR; TCRdb holds only in-frame clones, not every one. In the table there are roughly 4,000 clones, about 74% of which are singletons.

Sequencing was performed on left colon tissue, taken at autopsy. This TCR was recovered from a male patient over 55 with steroid-refractory graft-versus-host disease after an allogeneic stem cell transplant. Some T cells could come from the graft donor. The genes are TRBV7-8 and TRBJ1-1; weak D call: TRBD1 (5 bases). The CDR3 DNA sequence: TGTGCCAGCAGCCTGGGGGGGGAGGGAACAACTGAAGCTTTCTTT. Amino acids: CASSLGGEGTTEAFF.